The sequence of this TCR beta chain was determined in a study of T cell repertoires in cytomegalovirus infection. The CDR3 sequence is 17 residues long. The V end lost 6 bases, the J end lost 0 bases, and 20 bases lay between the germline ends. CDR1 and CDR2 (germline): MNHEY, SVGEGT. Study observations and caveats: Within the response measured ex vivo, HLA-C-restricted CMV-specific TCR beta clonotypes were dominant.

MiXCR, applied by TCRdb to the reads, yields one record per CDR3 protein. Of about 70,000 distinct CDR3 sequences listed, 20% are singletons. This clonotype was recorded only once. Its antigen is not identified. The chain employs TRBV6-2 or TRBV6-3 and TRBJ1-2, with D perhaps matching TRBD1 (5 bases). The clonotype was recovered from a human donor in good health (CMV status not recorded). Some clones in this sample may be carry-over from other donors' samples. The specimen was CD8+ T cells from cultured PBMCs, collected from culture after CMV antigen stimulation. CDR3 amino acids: CASSRPGGQTANYGYTF. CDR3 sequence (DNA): TGTGCCAGCAGCCGCCCGGGAGGGCAGACAGCTAACTATGGCTACACCTTC.